This T cell receptor (beta chain) stems from a study of T-cell memory formation after mild COVID-19. Looked up from germline, CDR1 is MNHEY and CDR2 is SVGEGT. The CDR3 loop spans 16 amino acids. Germline trimming cut 6 bases from V and 4 bases from J; bases unmatched to any gene: 8. Using its own MiXCR run on the 5' RACE reads, TCRdb lists one record per CDR3 protein. The sample records more than 250,000 distinct CDR3 sequences, around 16% being singletons. The chain uses TRBV6-2 or TRBV6-3 and TRBJ2-5; TRBD2 matches 13 bases. This TCR derives from a man in his late teens or twenties who had mild COVID-19 (a few samples of this study predate the infection). Cell type and time point are not known. The sample taken for sequencing was PBMCs or a T cell subset sorted from them (not recorded which). Here the CDR3 DNA reads TGTGCCAGCAGCGCGACTAGCGGGGGGCCGGGAGAGACCCAGTACTTC. Translating gives CASSATSGGPGETQYF.